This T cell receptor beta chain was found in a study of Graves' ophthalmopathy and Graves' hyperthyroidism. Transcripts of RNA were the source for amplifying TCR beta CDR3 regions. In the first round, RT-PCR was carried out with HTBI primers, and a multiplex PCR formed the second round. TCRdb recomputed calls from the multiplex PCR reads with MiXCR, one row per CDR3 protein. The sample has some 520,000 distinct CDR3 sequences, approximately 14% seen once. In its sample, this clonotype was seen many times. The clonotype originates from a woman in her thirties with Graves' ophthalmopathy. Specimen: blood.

CDR3 loop: CASSLGMTPYGYTF. The CDR3 coding sequence is TGTGCCAGCAGCTTAGGCATGACACCCTATGGCTACACCTTC. The chain carries TRBV11-2 and TRBJ1-2; no firm D call. V was trimmed by 1 base and J by 4 bases, leaving 10 bases between them. Germline assignment: CDR1 SGHAT and CDR2 FQNNGV. The CDR3 contains 14 residues.